This TCR beta chain was sequenced during a study of CXCR3-negative and CXCR3-positive naive CD8 T cells. Findings and limits, study-wide: Relative to memory CD8+ cells, whose diversity was much lower, both naive subsets had comparably high diversity.

UMI-labeled TRB cDNA libraries were prepared by 5' RACE. TCRdb re-called the 5' RACE reads and catalogs CDR3 proteins one per entry, DNA excluded. With about 39,000 distinct CDR3 sequences in the sample, the ten largest clones hold about 8%. Triplicate sorts of some 300,000 cells per CD8+ subset. Concerning this clonotype: What it binds is unknown.

The CDR3 has 15 residues. Germline CDR1 is SGDLS and CDR2 is YYNGEE. The chain is built from TRBV9 and TRBJ2-7; the D call of TRBD1 rests on TCRdb alone, since no DNA is present to check it. The sequence derives from a human donor in good health. Some clones in this sample may be carry-over from other donors' samples. The sequenced sample consisted of memory CD8+ T cells from blood. The CDR3 sequence is CASSVEGGAAYEQYF. Using reference TRBV9 and TRBJ2-7 for the parts outside the CDR3, the full variable domain is DSGVTQTPKHLITATGQRVTLRCSPRSGDLSVYWYQQSLDQGLQFLIQYYNGEERAKGNILERFSAQQFPDLHSELNLSSLELGDSALYFCASSVEGGAAYEQYFGPGTRLTVT.